Listed here are 22 T cell receptor beta chains from one sample, sequenced in a study of OX40 agonist ivuxolimab in advanced cancers. Sequenced by immunoSEQ multiplex PCR; TCRdb stores in-frame clones only, minus some. The sample lists 65,000 to 85,000 clones; more than 80% were seen once. The sequences come from CD4+ or CD8+ T cells sorted from blood, collected in a trial of the OX40 agonist ivuxolimab. The receptor set was obtained from an adult with an advanced solid tumor such as melanoma, head and neck, liver or kidney cancer.

The chain couples TRBV27 to TRBJ1-4, with 9 bases fitting TRBD1. Germline loops: CDR1 MNHEY, CDR2 SMNVEV (reference sequence). With 10 bases clipped from V and 6 bases from J, the junction kept 15 bases outside the gene matches. The CDR3 has 16 residues. The CDR3 region has the DNA TGTGCCACCTCCGTAAAACCCGGGACAGGGTATGAAAAACTGTTTTTT. Encoded protein: CATSVKPGTGYEKLFF.

The chain combines TRBV5-4 with TRBJ2-3, with TRBD1 identical over 8 bases. V dropped 2 bases and J dropped 5; count of bases not matched to a gene: 7. The CDR3 length is 15 residues. Looked up from germline, CDR1 is SGHNT and CDR2 is YYREEE (reference sequence). CDR3 sequence reads: CASSFRTGNRDTQYF. CDR3 DNA: TGTGCCAGCAGCTTTCGGACAGGGAATCGAGATACGCAGTATTTT.

J is TRBJ2-3 and V is TRBV2; 9 bases match TRBD1. Trimming removed 4 bases from V and 9 bases from J; junction bases left unmatched: 8. Germline CDR1 SNHLY, CDR2 FYNNEI. The CDR3 sequence is 14 residues long. The CDR3 here is CASSGGQGIGTQYF. The CDR3, as DNA: TGTGCCAGCAGTGGTGGACAGGGGATTGGGACGCAGTATTTT.

The V call is TRBV18, the J call TRBJ1-2; possible D gene TRBD1, 5 bases. Trimming shortened V by 2 bases and J by 2 bases, and 9 bases separated the two germline ends. Germline V gene lookup returns CDR1 KGHSH and CDR2 LQKENI. CDR3 length: 14 residues. CDR3 sequence: CASSPSGTNYGYTF. CDR3 nucleotides: TGTGCCAGCTCACCATCGGGGACGAACTATGGCTACACCTTC.

The chain uses TRBV5-4 and TRBJ1-1, with TRBD1 matching 9 bases. Germline V gene lookup returns CDR1 SGHNT and CDR2 YYREEE (reference sequence). V shed 5 bases, J shed 2 bases, and the junction held 10 bases outside the gene matches. This CDR3 is 16 amino acids long. In DNA, the CDR3 is TGTGCCAGCAGGCCGACAGGGGGGGTGGTAAACACTGAAGCTTTCTTT. Its translation is CASRPTGGVVNTEAFF.

The V gene is TRBV7-3, the J gene TRBJ2-1; D may correspond to TRBD1 or TRBD2 (6 bases each). This CDR3 is built from 15 residues. V dropped 2 bases and J dropped 2 bases, with 10 bases sitting between them. Germline lookup yields CDR1 SGHTA and CDR2 FQGTGA. CDR3 loop: CASSLGGPAYNEQFF. CDR3 DNA sequence: TGTGCCAGCAGCTTAGGGGGGCCCGCCTACAATGAGCAGTTCTTC.

This clone was detected a few times. This rearrangement joins TRBV7-2 to TRBJ1-2; no clear D gene. The CDR3 is 12 residues long. V lost 3 bases and J lost 0, with 2 bases in between. CDR1 and CDR2 (germline): SGHTA, FQGNSA. This CDR3 is CASSLTNYGYTF. CDR3 nucleotides: TGTGCCAGCAGCTTGACTAACTATGGCTACACCTTC.

The chain couples TRBV5-1 to TRBJ1-1; D call uncertain. Germline CDR1 SGHRS, CDR2 YFSETQ. The CDR3 runs to 12 residues. The V end lost 0 bases, the J end lost 6 bases, and 6 bases lay between the germline ends. In nucleotides, the CDR3 is TGCGCCAGCAGCTTGGTAGGGCCTGAAGCTTTCTTT. Its translation is CASSLVGPEAFF.

The chain employs TRBV7-6 and TRBJ2-1; unclear D gene. The CDR3 is 15 residues long. V was clipped by 5 bases and J by 4 bases, with 15 bases between them. The germline V gene encodes CDR1 SGHVS and CDR2 FNYEAQ. In nucleotides, the CDR3 is TGTGCCAGCAGCCTAGGAAGGTTTTCGTACAATGAGCAGTTCTTC. Translation gives CASSLGRFSYNEQFF. Full variable domain (outside the CDR3, taken from reference TRBV7-6 and TRBJ2-1): GAGVSQSPRYKVTKRGQDVALRCDPISGHVSLYWYRQALGQGPEFLTYFNYEAQQDKSGLPNDRFSAERPEGSISTLTIQRTEQRDSAMYRCASSLGRFSYNEQFFGPGTRLTVL.

The chain has TRBV18 and TRBJ2-2; 7 nucleotides agree with TRBD2. From germline, CDR1 is KGHSH and CDR2 LQKENI. With V trimmed by 5 bases and J by 3 bases, 6 bases remained unmatched. The CDR3 loop spans 15 amino acids. In nucleotides, the CDR3 is TGTGCCAGCTCAACAGCGGGGTCGGACACCGGGGAGCTGTTTTTT. This translates into CASSTAGSDTGELFF.

The chain is built from TRBV5-1 and TRBJ2-1, with D tentatively TRBD1 (5 bases). This CDR3 region has 15 residues. The germline V gene has CDR1 SGHRS and CDR2 YFSETQ. The V gene lost 2 bases and the J gene lost 2 bases, with 11 bases spanning the gap. CDR3 protein: CASSFTGDTYNEQFF. The CDR3, as DNA: TGCGCCAGCAGCTTTACAGGAGATACCTACAATGAGCAGTTCTTC.

The chain links TRBV29-1 to TRBJ2-3; TRBD1 matches at 9 bases. This CDR3 has 15 residues. Germline V lookup: CDR1 SQVTM, CDR2 ANQGSEA. V lost 2 bases, J lost 6 bases, and 9 bases stayed unmatched. CDR3 protein: CSVESDRGGADTQYF. CDR3 nucleotide sequence: TGCAGCGTTGAATCGGACAGGGGAGGTGCGGATACGCAGTATTTT.

The gene calls are TRBV9 and TRBJ2-1; tentatively, D is TRBD1 or TRBD2 (5 bases each). The V end lost 0 bases, the J end lost 0 bases, and 13 bases lay between the germline ends. Germline V gene sequence: CDR1 SGDLS, CDR2 YYNGEE. CDR3 length: 17 residues. The DNA of the CDR3 is TGTGCCAGCAGCGTAGGAGGGGCCCTAAGCTCCTACAATGAGCAGTTCTTC. Protein product: CASSVGGALSSYNEQFF.

The CDR3 coding sequence is TGTGCCAGCAGCGTAGACCCCAGTGGGACTGAAGCTTTCTTT. Translating it yields CASSVDPSGTEAFF. V gene TRBV9 combines with J gene TRBJ1-1; D not resolved. Trimming left V 0 bases short and J 5 bases short, with 11 bases between. Germline assignment: CDR1 SGDLS and CDR2 YYNGEE. The CDR3 covers 14 residues.

The chain is built from TRBV4-1 and TRBJ2-2; D gene ambiguous. This CDR3 contains 14 residues. Germline V gene sequence: CDR1 MGHRA, CDR2 YSYEKL. Between the trimmed V and J ends, which lost 2 bases and 1 base, there was a span of 5 bases. CDR3: CASSQPRNTGELFF. The CDR3 nucleotides are TGCGCCAGCAGCCAACCCCGGAACACCGGGGAGCTGTTTTTT.

The chain recombines TRBV2 with TRBJ2-2; D gene ambiguous. Germline-derived CDR1 and CDR2 are SNHLY and FYNNEI. The CDR3 contains 13 residues. V was clipped by 8 bases and J by 1 base, with 8 bases between them. The CDR3 DNA is TGTGCCAGCCGGGTGGGGAACACCGGGGAGCTGTTTTTT. Encoded protein: CASRVGNTGELFF.

The rearrangement joins TRBV4-2 to TRBJ2-1; the D call may be TRBD1 or TRBD2 (7 bases each). Germline V gene data show CDR1 as LGHNA and CDR2 as YNFKEQ. There are 15 residues in the CDR3. V was trimmed by 0 bases and J by 7 bases, leaving 13 bases between them. CDR3 in DNA: TGTGCCAGCAGCCAAGATACCCAGGGGGGGAATGAGCAGTTCTTC. It yields the protein CASSQDTQGGNEQFF.

This chain links TRBV5-1 with TRBJ2-3; D is perhaps TRBD1 (5 bases). The CDR3 has 15 residues. CDR1 is SGHRS and CDR2 is YFSETQ in the germline V gene. V lost 0 bases to trimming and J lost 0 bases, with 8 bases between them. The CDR3 sequence is CASSLEGSSTDTQYF. In DNA form, the CDR3 reads TGCGCCAGCAGCTTGGAGGGGTCAAGCACAGATACGCAGTATTTT. The full variable domain, rest sourced from reference TRBV5-1 and TRBJ2-3, is KAGVTQTPRYLIKTRGQQVTLSCSPISGHRSVSWYQQTPGQGLQFLFEYFSETQRNKGNFPGRFSGRQFSNSRSEMNVSTLELGDSALYLCASSLEGSSTDTQYFGPGTRLTVL.

The V call is TRBV7-2, the J call TRBJ2-1; tentative D call: TRBD2 (6 bases). The CDR3 totals 15 residues. The germline V gene encodes CDR1 SGHTA and CDR2 FQGNSA. The germline V and J ends were trimmed by 3 bases and 9 bases, with 18 bases remaining between them. In DNA form, the CDR3 reads TGTGCCAGCAGCTTTATGACTAGAGCCAGCGGTGAGCAGTTCTTC. Amino acid sequence: CASSFMTRASGEQFF.

This clone appeared once. The J gene is TRBJ2-3, the V gene TRBV5-4, with D perhaps matching TRBD2 (6 bases). This CDR3 spans 15 amino acids. The germline V gene has CDR1 SGHNT and CDR2 YYREEE (reference sequence). Trimming removed 4 bases from V and 0 bases from J, with 12 bases in between. The CDR3 region has the DNA TGTGCCAGCAGCACCTCCGGGGGTAGCACAGATACGCAGTATTTT. It specifies CASSTSGGSTDTQYF.

The CDR3 reads CASRRQPNEKLFF. In DNA form, the CDR3 reads TGCGCCAGCAGGAGACAGCCTAATGAAAAACTGTTTTTT. The V and J genes are TRBV4-1 and TRBJ1-4; TRBD1 is a possible D gene (5 bases). V dropped 6 bases and J dropped 3 bases, with 8 bases sitting between them. Germline lookup yields CDR1 MGHRA and CDR2 YSYEKL. This CDR3 comprises 13 residues.

The gene calls are TRBV7-2 and TRBJ1-3; D is uncertain. Germline V gene data show CDR1 as SGHTA and CDR2 as FQGNSA. Trimming cost V 0 bases and J 4 bases, with 13 bases left between them. The CDR3 spans 16 residues. The CDR3 nucleotides are TGTGCCAGCAGCTTAGCCCTCCCGGGAGCGGGAAACACCATATATTTT. Its protein is CASSLALPGAGNTIYF.